Below are 24 T cell receptor beta chains sequenced from a single sample in a study of CXCR3-negative and CXCR3-positive naive CD8 T cells. These TCRs' antigens remain unknown. Libraries were UMI-labeled 5' RACE TRB cDNA. TCRdb reprocessed the 5' RACE reads; each CDR3 protein has one entry and no DNA is given. This sample's table reports 84,000 or so distinct CDR3 sequences. Regarding the study as a whole: More hydrophobic TRB CDR3s were found in CXCR3-positive naive cells than in CXCR3-negative naive cells.

The sample taken for sequencing was naive CXCR3+ CD8+ T cells from blood. Subset given: CD45RO-CCR7+CD27+CD95- naive CD8+ T cells expressing CXCR3 (TNR3+). The receptor set was obtained from a human donor in good health. Some clones in this sample may be carry-over from other donors' samples.

The chain combines TRBV7-8 with TRBJ2-3; checking the TCRdb D call of TRBD1 is not possible without DNA. This CDR3 has 13 residues. Germline V CDR1 and CDR2: SGHVS, FQNEAQ. The CDR3 reads CASSLVPGDTQYF.

The chain employs TRBV4-1 and TRBJ2-2. CDR3 length equals 15 residues. Per germline, CDR1 MGHRA and CDR2 YSYEKL. The CDR3 spells CASSQVGLNTGELFF.

This rearrangement joins TRBV4-3 to TRBJ1-1; TCRdb calls TRBD1, which cannot be checked without DNA. The CDR3 extends over 16 amino acids. Germline-derived CDR1 and CDR2 are LGHNA and YSLEER. This CDR3 reads CASSQDSTGTITEAFF.

This chain's CDR3 is CASSQARGAEQHF. The V call is TRBV4-1, the J call TRBJ2-7; TCRdb selects TRBD1, and the lack of DNA leaves this call unchecked. Germline CDR1 and CDR2: MGHRA and YSYEKL. The CDR3 has 13 residues.

The V and J genes are TRBV6-5 and TRBJ1-1. This CDR3 has 12 residues. The germline V gene encodes CDR1 MNHEY and CDR2 SVGAGI. CDR3 sequence reads: CASTDLPTEAFF.

The chain is built from TRBV30 and TRBJ1-1; TCRdb's D call, TRBD1, is unchecked because there is no DNA. The CDR3 runs 14 residues. Germline CDR1 reads GTSNPN; CDR2 reads SVGIG (reference sequence). The CDR3 spells CAWSTGTGDTEAFF.

V usage is TRBV28 and J usage is TRBJ2-5; TCRdb names TRBD1, which stays unverified in the absence of DNA. This CDR3 has 13 amino acids. CDR1 and CDR2 (germline): MDHEN, SYDVKM. Here the CDR3 reads CASSFTPSETQYF.

This chain joins TRBV20-1 and TRBJ2-1; TCRdb names TRBD2, which stays unverified in the absence of DNA. The CDR3 is 13 residues long. In germline, CDR1 is DFQATT, CDR2 SNEGSKA (reference sequence). The CDR3 here is CSPRGESYNEQFF.

The chain carries TRBV29-1 and TRBJ2-7; lacking DNA, the TRBD2 call made by TCRdb goes unchecked. The CDR3 extends over 11 amino acids. Per the germline V gene, CDR1 is SQVTM and CDR2 is ANQGSEA. CDR3 region: CSALAGHEQYF.

This chain connects TRBV29-1 to TRBJ1-4; absent DNA, TCRdb's TRBD1 call cannot be checked. CDR3 length: 14 residues. Germline V gene data show CDR1 as SQVTM and CDR2 as ANQGSEA. CDR3 loop: CSVETGQGFGKLFF.

The chain links TRBV19 to TRBJ2-1; TCRdb designates TRBD1, a call that cannot be tested without DNA. Germline assignment: CDR1 LNHDA and CDR2 SQIVND (reference sequence). This CDR3 has 17 residues. The CDR3 loop reads CASSILGFQGGWNEQFF.

The rearrangement links TRBV15 to TRBJ2-1; lacking DNA, the TRBD1 call made by TCRdb goes unchecked. This CDR3 is 15 amino acids long. CDR1 and CDR2 (germline): LNHNV, YYDKDF (reference sequence). The CDR3 spells CATSSPGQSHNEQFF.

The V gene is TRBV29-1, the J gene TRBJ1-1; the TRBD1 assignment by TCRdb is unverifiable without DNA. Germline CDR1 reads SQVTM; CDR2 reads ANQGSEA. This CDR3 comprises 13 residues. CDR3 amino acids: CSVQSGADTEAFF.

The chain combines TRBV4-1 with TRBJ1-5; there is no DNA to check the TCRdb D call of TRBD1. The CDR3 is made up of 16 amino acids. Germline V gene lookup returns CDR1 MGHRA and CDR2 YSYEKL. CDR3 loop: CASSQDSGQAGQPQHF.

This chain uses TRBV20-1 with TRBJ1-1. The germline CDR1 and CDR2 sequences are DFQATT and SNEGSKA (reference sequence). The CDR3 runs to 14 residues. The chain's CDR3 is CSARAQKEITEAFF.

CDR3 amino acids: CASSLGLPDTGELFF. The V gene is TRBV13, the J gene TRBJ2-2. The CDR3 is 15 amino acids. Germline lookup yields CDR1 PRHDT and CDR2 FYEKMQ (reference sequence).

The chain links TRBV30 to TRBJ1-6. The CDR3 sequence is 12 residues long. From germline, CDR1 is GTSNPN and CDR2 SVGIG (reference sequence). The chain's CDR3 is CAWSVEGPPLHF. The whole variable domain, filled in from reference TRBV30 and TRBJ1-6, reads SQTIHQWPATLVQPVGSPLSLECTVEGTSNPNLYWYRQAAGRGLQLLFYSVGIGQISSEVPQNLSASRPQDRQFILSSKKLLLSDSGFYLCAWSVEGPPLHFGNGTRLTVT.

The chain combines TRBV28 with TRBJ2-3; the D gene TCRdb calls, TRBD1, cannot be checked with no DNA. Germline CDR1 reads MDHEN; CDR2 reads SYDVKM. The CDR3 is 13 residues long. The CDR3 here is CATDPLRGDTQYF. Together with reference TRBV28 and TRBJ2-3, the CDR3 gives the full variable domain: DVKVTQSSRYLVKRTGEKVFLECVQDMDHENMFWYRQDPGLGLRLIYFSYDVKMKEKGDIPEGYSVSREKKERFSLILESASTNQTSMYLCATDPLRGDTQYFGPGTRLTVL.

The chain combines TRBV7-9 with TRBJ2-7; absent DNA, TCRdb's TRBD1 call cannot be checked. Germline CDR1 reads SEHNR; CDR2 reads FQNEAQ (reference sequence). CDR3 length: 15 residues. This CDR3 is CASSPSRDRDYEQYF. The full variable domain, rest sourced from reference TRBV7-9 and TRBJ2-7, is DTGVSQNPRHKITKRGQNVTFRCDPISEHNRLYWYRQTLGQGPEFLTYFQNEAQLEKSRLLSDRFSAERPKGSFSTLEIQRTEQGDSAMYLCASSPSRDRDYEQYFGPGTRLTVT.

The chain combines TRBV14 with TRBJ2-1; TCRdb's D call, TRBD2, is unchecked because there is no DNA. The CDR3 runs 15 residues. Per the germline V gene, CDR1 is SGHDN and CDR2 is FVKESK. This chain's CDR3 is CASSQGGIPVNEQFF.

The chain recombines TRBV28 with TRBJ2-3; TCRdb designates TRBD1, a call that cannot be tested without DNA. The CDR3 is made up of 15 amino acids. Germline-derived CDR1 and CDR2 are MDHEN and SYDVKM. The CDR3 here is CASSSPGLNTDTQYF.

The genes are TRBV5-1 and TRBJ2-7. The CDR3 has 11 amino acids. Germline CDR1 is SGHRS and CDR2 is YFSETQ. CDR3 sequence reads: CASSLANEQYF. The full variable domain, with the rest looked up from reference TRBV5-1 and TRBJ2-7, is KAGVTQTPRYLIKTRGQQVTLSCSPISGHRSVSWYQQTPGQGLQFLFEYFSETQRNKGNFPGRFSGRQFSNSRSEMNVSTLELGDSALYLCASSLANEQYFGPGTRLTVT.

The genes are TRBV7-9 and TRBJ1-3; TCRdb reports TRBD1, a call that lacks DNA to check it against. The germline gives CDR1 SEHNR, CDR2 FQNEAQ (reference sequence). CDR3 length: 17 amino acids. CDR3 sequence: CASSPWTDASSGNTIYF.

V gene TRBV28 combines with J gene TRBJ2-5; as DNA is missing, the TRBD2 call by TCRdb cannot be tested. This CDR3 has 18 residues. Per the germline V gene, CDR1 is MDHEN and CDR2 is SYDVKM. The CDR3 loop reads CASPKLAGPLAPQETQCF.